The next 21 T cell receptor beta chains were all read from a single sample in a study of T cell clonality in common variable immunodeficiency. The data were produced by immunoSEQ multiplex PCR, yet TCRdb's version contains in-frame clones alone and is incomplete. Recorded here are 40,000 to 55,000 clones, none singletons. Material: peripheral blood mononuclear cells. These receptors originate from a person aged 18 to 69 in good health.

This clone was observed at least ten times. The read falls 3 residues short of the CDR3 end, and the missing part is taken from the germline J gene. V is TRBV5-1 and J is TRBJ1-6; maybe TRBD1 (6 bases). The V end was cut by 4 bases, the J end by 5 bases, with 19 bases between. The CDR3 loop spans 17 amino acids. Germline V lookup: CDR1 SGHRS, CDR2 YFSETQ. CDR3 DNA, as far as it was read: TGCGCCAGCAGCCCTTCCCCAGGGGACGCAAATAATTCACCC. Its translation: CASSPSPGDANNSP. The whole CDR3 protein reads CASSPSPGDANNSPLHF.

This clone came up many times. The CDR3 extends 3 residues past the end of the read, so its final part is completed from the germline J gene. This rearrangement joins TRBV12-3 or TRBV12-4 to TRBJ1-1; 7 bases agree with TRBD1. The CDR3 spans 13 residues. V lost 1 base and J lost 5; bases outside the gene matches: 1. Incomplete CDR3 DNA: TGTGCCAGCAGTTTAGGACAGGGAACTGAA. Translated, it gives CASSLGQGTE. The entire CDR3 protein is CASSLGQGTEAFF.

A note on this clone: Coverage ceases 3 residues before the CDR3 finishes, and the germline J gene fills in the end. J is TRBJ1-2 and V is TRBV7-9; D is unclear. The germline gives CDR1 SEHNR, CDR2 FQNEAQ (reference sequence). The CDR3 is made up of 14 amino acids. The sequenced CDR3 bases are TGTGCCAGCAGCTTAAGTGGGCCTGCCTACGAC. Translating it yields CASSLSGPAYD. The full CDR3 protein is CASSLSGPAYDYTF.

In its sample, this clone was seen many times. The missing CDR3 end, 3 residues past where the read stops, is filled in from the germline J gene. The V call is TRBV18, the J call TRBJ1-1; weak D call: TRBD1 (5 bases). V was shortened by 6 bases and J by 0 bases, with 17 bases between the two germline ends. Germline CDR1 KGHSH, CDR2 LQKENI. CDR3 length: 16 amino acids. The CDR3: CASSSQMQGVNTEAFF. CDR3 bases read: TGTGCCAGCTCGTCCCAGATGCAGGGCGTGAACACTGAA.

This clone was counted at least ten times. Germline and junction disagree at one end, which may indicate a read error. From the germline J gene comes the end of the CDR3, since the read stops 3 residues before it. The chain is built from TRBV4-2 and TRBJ2-3, with D possibly being TRBD1 (6 bases). Germline CDR1 LGHNA, CDR2 YNFKEQ. There are 16 residues in the CDR3. The CDR3 loop is CASSPFTGSATDTQYF. The part of the CDR3 DNA that was read is TGCGCCAGCAGCCCGTTCACAGGGTCGGCCACAGATACG.

There are many counts of this clone. The read ends 3 residues early relative to the CDR3; the germline J gene fills the gap. The chain links TRBV4-1 to TRBJ2-2; tentatively, D is TRBD1 (6 bases). The CDR3 is 15 amino acids. Germline loops: CDR1 MGHRA, CDR2 YSYEKL. Trimming cost V 4 bases and J 5 bases, with 14 bases left between them. Incomplete CDR3 DNA: TGCGCCAGCAGCCGAGGCTTACAGGGAACCGGGGAG. This translates into CASSRGLQGTGE. The entire CDR3 is CASSRGLQGTGELFF.

This clone was seen repeatedly, ten times or more. With the read ending 3 residues before the CDR3 end, the germline J gene is used to fill in that end. The chain joins TRBV11-2 to TRBJ2-7, with D uncertain. Germline V gene sequence: CDR1 SGHAT, CDR2 FQNNGV. V lost 4 bases and J 0 bases, leaving 4 bases between the germline ends. CDR3 length: 12 residues. The DNA read from the CDR3 is TGTGCCAGCAGCTCTAACTCCTACGAG. Its protein is CASSSNSYE. The CDR3 in its entirety is CASSSNSYEQYF.

This clone occurred a few times. The read terminates 3 residues ahead of where the CDR3 ends, so the germline J gene completes it. The chain employs TRBV7-9 and TRBJ1-2, with no clear D. This CDR3 has 13 amino acids. CDR1 is SEHNR, CDR2 FQNEAQ, per germline (reference sequence). The sequenced CDR3 bases are TGTGCCAGCAGCTTAGGACAAATCTACGAC. Its protein product is CASSLGQIYD. The CDR3, in full, reads CASSLGQIYDYTF.

This clone has only a few counts. The read ends 3 residues early relative to the CDR3; the germline J gene fills the gap. V usage is TRBV19 and J usage is TRBJ2-4; no reliable D call. Germline V gives CDR1 LNHDA, CDR2 SQIVND (reference sequence). The CDR3 contains 14 residues. CDR3 DNA (partial): TGTGCCAGTAGTACCCTCGACTCTATTCATGGT. It translates to CASSTLDSIHG. Given in full, the CDR3 is CASSTLDSIHGQYF. The variable domain in full, with the rest retrieved from reference TRBV19 and TRBJ2-4, is DGGITQSPKYLFRKEGQNVTLSCEQNLNHDAMYWYRQDPGQGLRLIYYSQIVNDFQKGDIAEGYSVSREKKESFPLTVTSAQKNPTAFYLCASSTLDSIHGQYFGAGTRLSVL.

This clone was observed at least ten times. Coverage ceases 3 residues before the CDR3 finishes, and the germline J gene fills in the end. The chain links TRBV30 to TRBJ2-1; unclear D gene. Germline CDR1 reads GTSNPN; CDR2 reads SVGIG (reference sequence). Deletions cut 0 bases from V and 9 bases from J, with 6 bases between. The CDR3 is 11 amino acids. CDR3: CAWSVFGEQFF. The CDR3 bases that were read are TGTGCCTGGAGTGTTTTCGGTGAG.

This clone was recorded at least ten times. The read falls 3 residues short of the CDR3 end, and the missing part is taken from the germline J gene. The J gene is TRBJ2-3, the V gene TRBV28, with D unresolved. V lost 2 bases, J lost 2 bases, and 17 bases lay in between. Germline V gene sequence: CDR1 MDHEN, CDR2 SYDVKM. This CDR3 contains 17 residues. The CDR3 protein is CASSLRVLRITTDTQYF. CDR3 bases read: TGTGCCAGCAGTTTAAGGGTCCTCCGGATTACCACAGATACG.

This clone was seen repeatedly, ten times or more. One end of the junction varies from germline; a read error may be responsible. The CDR3 protein is CASSQFKGGGGANVLTF. The part of the CDR3 DNA that was read is TGCGCCAGCAGCCAATTCAAAGGGGGCGGTGGGGCCAACGTC. This chain uses TRBV4-2 with TRBJ2-6; 7 nucleotides line up with TRBD1. The CDR3 is cut off 3 residues early in the read; its end comes from the germline J gene. Germline values: CDR1 LGHNA, CDR2 YNFKEQ. This CDR3 contains 17 residues.

The sample holds many counts of this clone. The read comes to an end 3 residues before the CDR3 does, leaving the germline J gene to fill in the end. This chain connects TRBV30 to TRBJ1-2, with D possibly TRBD1 on 5 matching bases. Trimming left V 6 bases short and J 4 bases short, with 18 bases between. The CDR3 runs to 14 residues. Germline CDR1 reads GTSNPN; CDR2 reads SVGIG (reference sequence). CDR3 bases read: TGTGCCTGCGCGACAGTTTTCAATGTCTATGGC. It is translated as CACATVFNVYG. From start to end, the CDR3 is CACATVFNVYGYTF.

This clone was seen at least ten times. The CDR3 goes on 3 residues after the read ends, and that part is filled in from the germline J gene. V is TRBV29-1 and J is TRBJ1-1; the D gene is possibly TRBD1 (6 bases). Germline CDR1 is SQVTM and CDR2 is ANQGSEA. V shed 7 bases and J shed 1 base, with 13 bases lying between them. This CDR3 is built from 13 residues. Partial CDR3 DNA: TGCAGCGCCATTGGGGGCAAGAACACTGAA. It codes for CSAIGGKNTE. The whole CDR3 sequence reads CSAIGGKNTEAFF.

On this clone: The CDR3 extends 3 residues past the end of the read, so its final part is completed from the germline J gene. The chain is built from TRBV6-2 or TRBV6-3 and TRBJ1-2, with D unresolved. The CDR3 length is 15 residues. Germline V CDR1 and CDR2: MNHEY, SVGEGT. CDR3 loop: CASSYLAGDYNDYTF. The part of the CDR3 DNA that was read is TGTGCCAGCAGTTACCTAGCGGGTGACTACAATGAC.

This clone was counted ten times or more. The read gets to within 3 residues of the CDR3 end, and the germline J gene fills in the rest. V usage is TRBV19 and J usage is TRBJ2-2, with a tentative D call TRBD1 (6 bases). Germline values: CDR1 LNHDA, CDR2 SQIVND (reference sequence). CDR3 length: 15 amino acids. V dropped 4 bases and J dropped 2 bases, with 11 bases sitting between them. The DNA read from the CDR3 is TGTGCCAGTAGTACGGGACACCTTAACACCGGGGAG. Translated: CASSTGHLNTGE. The entire CDR3 sequence reads CASSTGHLNTGELFF.

This clone was counted between two and nine times. The missing CDR3 end, 3 residues past where the read stops, is filled in from the germline J gene. V and J are TRBV2 and TRBJ1-5, with a tentative D call TRBD1 (6 bases). The germline V and J ends were trimmed by 5 bases and 3 bases, with 11 bases remaining between them. The CDR3 has 14 amino acids. Germline V gene lookup returns CDR1 SNHLY and CDR2 FYNNEI. The CDR3 loop reads CASSPGQSNQPQHF. The part of the CDR3 DNA that was read is TGTGCCAGCAGTCCCGGACAGTCCAATCAGCCC.

This clone was seen at least ten times. Coverage ceases 3 residues before the CDR3 finishes, and the germline J gene fills in the end. The V and J genes are TRBV9 and TRBJ1-2; D remains unclear. The CDR3 totals 15 residues. The V end lost 0 bases, the J end lost 7 bases, and 16 bases lay between the germline ends. CDR1 and CDR2 (germline): SGDLS, YYNGEE. CDR3 bases read: TGTGCCAGCAGCGTAGGCATAACAGTAGGTTCTGGC. As protein: CASSVGITVGSG. The whole CDR3 reads CASSVGITVGSGYTF.

CDR3 DNA (partial): TGTGCCAGCAGCTTGGGTTCTAGGACAGAAGAGACC. It is translated as CASSLGSRTEET. The full-length CDR3 reads as CASSLGSRTEETQYF. The genes are TRBV5-4 and TRBJ2-5; tentative D call: TRBD1 (6 bases). From the germline J gene comes the end of the CDR3, since the read stops 3 residues before it. The CDR3 has 15 amino acids. Trimming pared 0 bases from V and 3 bases from J, leaving 12 bases between. Germline V gene sequence: CDR1 SGHNT, CDR2 YYREEE (reference sequence).

In this sample, this clone turned up many times. The CDR3 reads CASSEGGGEVGTQYF. Incomplete CDR3 DNA: TGTGCCAGCAGTGAGGGGGGAGGGGAGGTCGGGACC. The V gene is TRBV2, the J gene TRBJ2-5, with 7 bases identical to TRBD2. The read halts 3 residues ahead of the CDR3 end, with the missing end drawn from the germline J gene. Looked up from germline, CDR1 is SNHLY and CDR2 is FYNNEI. There are 15 residues in the CDR3. The ends lost 3 bases at V and 7 bases at J; junction bases unmatched: 11. The full variable domain, rest sourced from reference TRBV2 and TRBJ2-5, is EPEVTQTPSHQVTQMGQEVILRCVPISNHLYFYWYRQILGQKVEFLVSFYNNEISEKSEIFDDQFSVERPDGSNFTLKIRSTKLEDSAMYFCASSEGGGEVGTQYFGPGTRLLVL.

This clone was seen at least ten times. The CDR3 extends 3 residues past the end of the read, so its final part is completed from the germline J gene. V is TRBV2 and J is TRBJ1-6, with a possible D match to TRBD1 (5 bases). The V gene lost 6 bases and the J gene lost 5 bases, with 11 bases spanning the gap. Germline V gene data show CDR1 as SNHLY and CDR2 as FYNNEI. CDR3 length: 14 residues. The chain's CDR3 is CASSGGRNNSPLHF. The part of the CDR3 DNA that was read is TGTGCCAGCAGCGGGGGACGGAATAATTCACCC.